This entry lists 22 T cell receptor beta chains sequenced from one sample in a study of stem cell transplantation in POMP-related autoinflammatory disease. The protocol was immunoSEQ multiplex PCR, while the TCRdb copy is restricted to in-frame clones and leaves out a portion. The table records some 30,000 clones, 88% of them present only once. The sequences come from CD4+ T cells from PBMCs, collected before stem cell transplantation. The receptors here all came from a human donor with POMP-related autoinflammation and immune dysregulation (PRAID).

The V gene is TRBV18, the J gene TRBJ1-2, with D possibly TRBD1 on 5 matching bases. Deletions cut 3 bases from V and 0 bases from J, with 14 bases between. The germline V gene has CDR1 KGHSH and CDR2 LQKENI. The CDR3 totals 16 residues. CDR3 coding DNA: TGTGCCAGCTCACCCACCCAGGGCCAAGCTAACTATGGCTACACCTTC. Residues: CASSPTQGQANYGYTF.

CDR3 in amino acids: CASSDNLGPYTF. As DNA, the CDR3 is TGTGCCAGCAGCGACAACCTAGGACCCTACACCTTC. The rearrangement links TRBV7-2 to TRBJ1-2, with D uncertain. Germline lookup yields CDR1 SGHTA and CDR2 FQGNSA. CDR3 size: 12 residues. Trimming cost V 5 bases and J 10 bases, with 14 bases left between them.

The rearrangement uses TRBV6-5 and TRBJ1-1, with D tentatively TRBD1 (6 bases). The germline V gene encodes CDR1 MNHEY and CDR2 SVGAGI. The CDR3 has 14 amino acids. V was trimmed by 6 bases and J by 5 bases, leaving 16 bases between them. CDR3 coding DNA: TGTGCCAGCAGCCGCGCGGGGGCGCGGACTGAAGCTTTCTTT. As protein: CASSRAGARTEAFF.

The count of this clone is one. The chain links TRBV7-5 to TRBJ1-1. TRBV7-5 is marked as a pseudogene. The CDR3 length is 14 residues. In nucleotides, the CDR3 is TGTGTCAGAAGCTTAGTTGGAGACATCACTGAAGCTTTCTTT. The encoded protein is CVRSLVGDITEAFF.

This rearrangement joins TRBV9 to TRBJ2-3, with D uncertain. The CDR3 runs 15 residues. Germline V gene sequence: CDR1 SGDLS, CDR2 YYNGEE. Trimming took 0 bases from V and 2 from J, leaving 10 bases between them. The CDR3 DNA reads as TGTGCCAGCAGCGTAGTTGGCGGATCCACAGATACGCAGTATTTT. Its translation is CASSVVGGSTDTQYF.

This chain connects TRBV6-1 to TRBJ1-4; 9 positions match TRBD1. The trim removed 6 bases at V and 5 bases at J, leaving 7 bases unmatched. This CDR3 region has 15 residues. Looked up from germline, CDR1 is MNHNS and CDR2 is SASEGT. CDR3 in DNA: TGTGCCAGCAGAACAGGGGGCCCTTTGAATGAAAAACTGTTTTTT. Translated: CASRTGGPLNEKLFF.

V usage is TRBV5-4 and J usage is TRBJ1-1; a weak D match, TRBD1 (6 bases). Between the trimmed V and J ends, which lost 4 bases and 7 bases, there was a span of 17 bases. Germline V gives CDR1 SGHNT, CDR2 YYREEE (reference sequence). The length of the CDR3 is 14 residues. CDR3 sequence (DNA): TGTGCCAGCAGCCTAACAGGGTCTTACGGTGAAGCTTTCTTT. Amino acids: CASSLTGSYGEAFF.

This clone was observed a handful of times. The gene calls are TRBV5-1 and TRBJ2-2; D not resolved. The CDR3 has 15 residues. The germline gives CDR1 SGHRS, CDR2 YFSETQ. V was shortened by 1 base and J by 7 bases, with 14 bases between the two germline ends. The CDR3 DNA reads TGCGCCAGCAGCTTGTTCTTGGGGAATGGCGGGGAGCTGTTTTTT. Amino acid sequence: CASSLFLGNGGELFF.

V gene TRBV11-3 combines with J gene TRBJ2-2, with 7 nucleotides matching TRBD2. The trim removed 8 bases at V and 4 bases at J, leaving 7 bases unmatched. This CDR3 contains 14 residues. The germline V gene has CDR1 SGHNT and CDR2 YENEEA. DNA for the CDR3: TGTGCCAGCTCGAGCGGGAAGGGCACCGGGGAGCTGTTTTTT. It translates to CASSSGKGTGELFF.

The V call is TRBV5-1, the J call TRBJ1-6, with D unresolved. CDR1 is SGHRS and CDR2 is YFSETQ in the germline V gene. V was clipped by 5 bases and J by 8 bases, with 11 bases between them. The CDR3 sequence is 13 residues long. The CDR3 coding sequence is TGCGCCAGCAGGTCTGATGGGGATTCACCCCTCCACTTT. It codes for CASRSDGDSPLHF.

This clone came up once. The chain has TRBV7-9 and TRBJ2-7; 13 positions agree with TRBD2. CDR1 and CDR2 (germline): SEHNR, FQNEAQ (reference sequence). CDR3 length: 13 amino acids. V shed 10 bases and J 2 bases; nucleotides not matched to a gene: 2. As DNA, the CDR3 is TGTGCCACCGGGACTAGCGGGGCCTACGAGCAGTACTTC. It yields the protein CATGTSGAYEQYF.

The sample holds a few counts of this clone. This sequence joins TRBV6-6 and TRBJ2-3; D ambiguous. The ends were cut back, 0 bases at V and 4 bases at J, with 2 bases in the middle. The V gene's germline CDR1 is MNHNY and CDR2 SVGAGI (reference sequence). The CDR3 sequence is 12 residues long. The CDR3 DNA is TGTGCCAGCAGTTACTCGTCAGATACGCAGTATTTT. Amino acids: CASSYSSDTQYF.

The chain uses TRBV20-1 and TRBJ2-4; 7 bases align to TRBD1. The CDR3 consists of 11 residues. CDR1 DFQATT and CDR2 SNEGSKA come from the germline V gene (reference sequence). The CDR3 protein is CGGQAQNIQYF. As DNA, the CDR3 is TGCGGAGGACAGGCGCAGAACATTCAGTACTTC.

CDR3 sequence reads: CASTQGSYRGEQYF. The CDR3 DNA reads TGTGCCAGCACCCAGGGGTCCTACAGGGGCGAGCAGTACTTC. The chain uses TRBV6-5 and TRBJ2-7; 7 nucleotides match TRBD1. The ends lost 7 bases at V and 6 bases at J; junction bases unmatched: 12. CDR1 and CDR2 (germline): MNHEY, SVGAGI. The CDR3 loop spans 14 amino acids.

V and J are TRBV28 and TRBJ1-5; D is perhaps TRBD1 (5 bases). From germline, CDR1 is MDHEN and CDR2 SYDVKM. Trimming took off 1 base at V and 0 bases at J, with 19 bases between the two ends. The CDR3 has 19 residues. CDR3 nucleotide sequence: TGTGCCAGCAGTTTATTCCCTTATCGAGGGACCTATAGCAATCAGCCCCAGCATTTT. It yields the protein CASSLFPYRGTYSNQPQHF.

The CDR3, as DNA: TGCGCCAGCAATCGCGTTTCGACAGGGTTTCCTGGGGCCAACGTCCTGACTTTC. Translated: CASNRVSTGFPGANVLTF. The genes are TRBV5-1 and TRBJ2-6, with 7 bases aligning to TRBD1. With 6 bases clipped from V and 2 bases from J, the junction kept 14 bases outside the gene matches. Germline V gene lookup returns CDR1 SGHRS and CDR2 YFSETQ. The length of the CDR3 is 18 residues. Based on the CDR3 plus reference TRBV5-1 and TRBJ2-6, the full variable domain is KAGVTQTPRYLIKTRGQQVTLSCSPISGHRSVSWYQQTPGQGLQFLFEYFSETQRNKGNFPGRFSGRQFSNSRSEMNVSTLELGDSALYLCASNRVSTGFPGANVLTFGAGSRLTVL.

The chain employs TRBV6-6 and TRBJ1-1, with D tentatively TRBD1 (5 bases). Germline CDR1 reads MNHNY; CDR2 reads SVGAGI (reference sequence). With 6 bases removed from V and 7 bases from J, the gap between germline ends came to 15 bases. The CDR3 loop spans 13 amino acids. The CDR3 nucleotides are TGTGCCAGCAGGGCTCAGGGATTTGGTGAAGCTTTCTTT. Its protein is CASRAQGFGEAFF.

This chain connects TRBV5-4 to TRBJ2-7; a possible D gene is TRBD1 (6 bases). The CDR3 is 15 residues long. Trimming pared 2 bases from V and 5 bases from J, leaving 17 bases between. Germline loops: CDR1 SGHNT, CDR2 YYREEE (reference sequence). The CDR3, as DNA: TGTGCCAGCAGCTTAGGGGCGACAGGAAGTCACGAGCAGTACTTC. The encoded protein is CASSLGATGSHEQYF.

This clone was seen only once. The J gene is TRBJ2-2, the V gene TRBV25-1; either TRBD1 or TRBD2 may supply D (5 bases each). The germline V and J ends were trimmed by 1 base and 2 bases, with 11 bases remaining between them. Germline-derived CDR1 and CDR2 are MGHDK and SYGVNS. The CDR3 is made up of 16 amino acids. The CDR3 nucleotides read TGTGCCAGCAGTGAATTAGGGGACCCTAACACCGGGGAGCTGTTTTTT. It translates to CASSELGDPNTGELFF.

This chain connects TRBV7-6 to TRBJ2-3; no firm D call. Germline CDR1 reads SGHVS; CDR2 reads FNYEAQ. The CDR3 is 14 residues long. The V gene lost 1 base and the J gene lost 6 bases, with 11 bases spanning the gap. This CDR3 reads CASSLDPRADTQYF. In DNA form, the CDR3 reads TGTGCCAGCAGCTTAGACCCACGGGCGGATACGCAGTATTTT.

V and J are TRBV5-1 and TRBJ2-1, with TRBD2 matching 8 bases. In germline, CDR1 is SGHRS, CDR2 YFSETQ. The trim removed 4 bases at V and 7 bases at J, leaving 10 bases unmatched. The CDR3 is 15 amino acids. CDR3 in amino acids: CASSLSGSSTNEQFF. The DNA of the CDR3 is TGCGCCAGCAGCCTGAGCGGGAGTAGTACGAATGAGCAGTTCTTC.

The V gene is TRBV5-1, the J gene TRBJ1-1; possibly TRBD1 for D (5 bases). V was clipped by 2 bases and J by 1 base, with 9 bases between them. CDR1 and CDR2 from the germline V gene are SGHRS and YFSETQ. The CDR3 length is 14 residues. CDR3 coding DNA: TGCGCCAGCAGCTTTTGGGGCCCGAACACTGAAGCTTTCTTT. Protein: CASSFWGPNTEAFF.